The 19 T cell receptor beta chains below all came from one sample that was sequenced in a study of cytomegalovirus exposure and HLA in healthy donors. In the PCR, 60 Vbeta and 13 Jbeta primers were used. TCRdb's table, derived via immunoSEQ multiplex PCR, lists solely in-frame clones and lacks some. The table records about 130,000 clones, about 79% of them present only once. Sequencing was done on a sample of PBMCs. The receptor source for this set is a woman in her 50s in good health and CMV-seronegative.

The J gene is TRBJ2-7, the V gene TRBV27; weak D call: TRBD2 (5 bases). Germline CDR1 reads MNHEY; CDR2 reads SMNVEV (reference sequence). There are 14 residues in the CDR3. Trimming stripped 3 bases from V and 4 bases from J, with 13 bases between. CDR3 loop: CASSFVGGSYEQYF. In DNA form, the CDR3 reads TGTGCCAGCAGTTTTGTCGGCGGGTCTTACGAGCAGTACTTC.

This chain uses TRBV10-3 with TRBJ2-2; D is undetermined. Trimming left V 4 bases short and J 1 base short, with 7 bases between. This CDR3 region has 14 residues. Germline lookup yields CDR1 ENHRY and CDR2 SYGVKD. DNA for the CDR3: TGTGCCATCAGTGCTACTGAGAACACCGGGGAGCTGTTTTTT. Translation: CAISATENTGELFF.

This chain joins TRBV27 and TRBJ1-4; D gene uncertain. Germline CDR1 and CDR2: MNHEY and SMNVEV (reference sequence). The CDR3 has 16 residues. Deletions cut 5 bases from V and 0 bases from J, with 13 bases between. CDR3 DNA: TGTGCCAGCAGTCCCACCTTAGCAGCAACTAATGAAAAACTGTTTTTT. It specifies CASSPTLAATNEKLFF.

This rearrangement joins TRBV7-8 to TRBJ2-7, with TRBD2 matching over 11 bases. Unmatched junction bases numbered 8, after V lost 5 bases and J lost 5 bases. The CDR3 consists of 15 residues. Germline V lookup: CDR1 SGHVS, CDR2 FQNEAQ. The CDR3 region has the DNA TGTGCCAGCAGCCCCCCGACTAGCGGGAATGACGAGCAGTACTTC. The encoded protein is CASSPPTSGNDEQYF. The whole variable domain, remainder taken from reference TRBV7-8 and TRBJ2-7, is GAGVSQSPRYKVAKRGQDVALRCDPISGHVSLFWYQQALGQGPEFLTYFQNEAQLDKSGLPSDRFFAERPEGSVSTLKIQRTQQEDSAVYLCASSPPTSGNDEQYFGPGTRLTVT.

DNA of the CDR3: TGTGCCAGCAGCCCCGGACTAGCTTCGTACGAGCAGTACTTC. Encoded protein: CASSPGLASYEQYF. The V call is TRBV7-2, the J call TRBJ2-7; 8 bases map to TRBD2. CDR3 length equals 14 residues. Trimming took 5 bases from V and 4 from J; bases not matched to a gene: 7. Looked up from germline, CDR1 is SGHTA and CDR2 is FQGNSA.

There are many counts of this clone. The chain joins TRBV11-2 to TRBJ2-7; 7 nucleotides match TRBD1. After removal of 5 bases from V and 1 base from J, the junction contained 8 bases not matched to a gene. Germline V lookup: CDR1 SGHAT, CDR2 FQNNGV. The CDR3 loop spans 15 amino acids. CDR3 loop: CASSTLRDRSYEQYF. For the CDR3, the DNA is TGTGCCAGCAGCACGCTTAGGGACAGATCCTACGAGCAGTACTTC. Based on the CDR3 plus reference TRBV11-2 and TRBJ2-7, the full variable domain is EAGVAQSPRYKIIEKRQSVAFWCNPISGHATLYWYQQILGQGPKLLIQFQNNGVVDDSQLPKDRFSAERLKGVDSTLKIQPAKLEDSAVYLCASSTLRDRSYEQYFGPGTRLTVT.

This clone was counted once. The DNA of the CDR3 is TGTGCCAGTAATAGGGTCGGGGGCAATCAGCCCCAGCATTTT. Translating gives CASNRVGGNQPQHF. The genes are TRBV19 and TRBJ1-5; D call uncertain. Trimming cost V 7 bases and J 2 bases, with 12 bases left between them. CDR1 is LNHDA, CDR2 SQIVND, per germline (reference sequence). The CDR3 runs 14 residues.

The genes are TRBV2 and TRBJ1-2; 12 bases fit TRBD1. The germline V gene encodes CDR1 SNHLY and CDR2 FYNNEI. The trim removed 3 bases at V and 4 bases at J, leaving 3 bases unmatched. This CDR3 contains 15 residues. CDR3 bases: TGTGCCAGCAGTGATGGGACAGGGGGCGTCTATGGCTACACCTTC. It codes for CASSDGTGGVYGYTF.

The chain has TRBV4-3 and TRBJ2-1; a possible D gene is TRBD2 (5 bases). The ends were cut back, 1 base at V and 10 bases at J, with 14 bases in the middle. The CDR3 has 14 amino acids. Germline CDR1 LGHNA, CDR2 YSLEER. The chain's CDR3 is CASSQVPGESEQFF. The CDR3 DNA reads TGCGCCAGCAGCCAAGTACCCGGGGAAAGCGAGCAGTTCTTC.

This chain joins TRBV7-9 and TRBJ1-2, with a weak D call TRBD1 (5 bases). In germline, CDR1 is SEHNR, CDR2 FQNEAQ (reference sequence). The germline V and J ends were trimmed by 5 bases and 3 bases, with 22 bases remaining between them. The CDR3 consists of 17 residues. The CDR3 DNA sequence: TGTGCCAGCAGCCCCGGCACTCGGTCGGGGGGGGACTATGGCTACACCTTC. This translates into CASSPGTRSGGDYGYTF.

The chain has TRBV21-1 and TRBJ2-5; the DNA was not used to check the table's D call, TRBD2. TRBV21-1 corresponds to a pseudogene. The CDR3 totals 16 residues. The CDR3 is CASSNSMATEGETQYF. CDR3 DNA: TGTGCCAGCAGCAATTCTATGGCGACTGAGGGAGAGACCCAGTACTTC.

The chain has TRBV10-3 and TRBJ1-5; TRBD1 agrees at 8 bases. The CDR3 has 13 amino acids. Germline V CDR1 and CDR2: ENHRY, SYGVKD. The V and J ends lost 11 bases and 7 bases, in that order; junction bases with no gene match: 10. The CDR3 DNA is TGTGCCGCTGGCCAGGGGGCAGAGCAGCCCCAGCATTTT. Protein sequence: CAAGQGAEQPQHF.

This chain connects TRBV12-5 to TRBJ2-3; 7 nucleotides match TRBD1. The CDR3 covers 15 residues. Germline values: CDR1 LGHNT, CDR2 FRNRAP. J was trimmed by 2 bases and V by 5 bases; bases with no gene match: 7. CDR3 nucleotide sequence: TGTGCTAGTGGTACCCGGACAGGACTCACAGATACGCAGTATTTT. This sequence encodes CASGTRTGLTDTQYF.

As concerns this clone: At one of its ends the junction is not consistent with the germline gene, which may arise from a read error. This chain's CDR3 is CAGSFHRDTYEQYF. The DNA of the CDR3 is TGCGCCGGCAGCTTTCACAGGGATACCTACGAGCAGTACTTC. This chain connects TRBV5-1 to TRBJ2-7, with D tentatively TRBD1 (6 bases). Germline V gene data show CDR1 as SGHRS and CDR2 as YFSETQ. The CDR3 is 14 amino acids.

The V and J genes are TRBV7-2 and TRBJ1-4; a possible D gene is TRBD1 (5 bases). The CDR3 is 17 amino acids. The V gene's germline CDR1 is SGHTA and CDR2 FQGNSA. The V gene lost 4 bases and the J gene lost 0 bases, with 15 bases spanning the gap. The CDR3 sequence is CASSSPRGHSTNEKLFF. The CDR3 region has the DNA TGTGCCAGCAGCTCCCCGAGAGGACACTCAACTAATGAAAAACTGTTTTTT.

The rearrangement joins TRBV15 to TRBJ2-1, with 7 bases identical to TRBD2. Germline CDR1 reads LNHNV; CDR2 reads YYDKDF (reference sequence). V gave up 2 bases and J gave up 4 bases; unmatched junction bases: 11. CDR3 length equals 17 residues. In DNA, the CDR3 is TGTGCCACCAGCAGACGCCCATGGACTAGGTCATACAATGAGCAGTTCTTC. Encoded protein: CATSRRPWTRSYNEQFF.

The chain carries TRBV28 and TRBJ2-1; TRBD2 aligns across 8 bases. The V segment lost 4 bases and the J segment 7 bases; nucleotides outside the gene matches: 9. Looked up from germline, CDR1 is MDHEN and CDR2 is SYDVKM. This CDR3 spans 15 amino acids. The CDR3 region is CASSSAAGVENEQFF. DNA for the CDR3: TGTGCCAGCAGTTCCGCAGCGGGAGTGGAGAATGAGCAGTTCTTC.

V usage is TRBV7-2 and J usage is TRBJ2-3; TRBD1 might be the D (5 bases). The germline CDR1 and CDR2 sequences are SGHTA and FQGNSA. The CDR3 covers 15 residues. V was shortened by 5 bases and J by 0 bases, with 12 bases between the two germline ends. The CDR3 here is CASSPDSFSTDTQYF. For the CDR3, the DNA is TGTGCCAGCAGCCCCGACAGTTTTAGCACAGATACGCAGTATTTT. Full variable domain (missing parts from reference TRBV7-2 and TRBJ2-3): GAGVSQSPSNKVTEKGKDVELRCDPISGHTALYWYRQSLGQGLEFLIYFQGNSAPDKSGLPSDRFSAERTGGSVSTLTIQRTQQEDSAVYLCASSPDSFSTDTQYFGPGTRLTVL.

This clone was detected only once. This rearrangement joins TRBV5-6 to TRBJ2-5; TRBD1 aligns across 7 bases. CDR1 is SGHDT and CDR2 is YYEEEE in the germline V gene. Germline trimming cut 4 bases from V and 5 bases from J; bases unmatched to any gene: 5. This CDR3 is built from 13 residues. The CDR3: CASSLRQGETQYF. The CDR3 nucleotides are TGTGCCAGCAGCCTCCGACAGGGCGAGACCCAGTACTTC. The whole variable domain, filled in from reference TRBV5-6 and TRBJ2-5, reads DAGVTQSPTHLIKTRGQQVTLRCSPKSGHDTVSWYQQALGQGPQFIFQYYEEEERQRGNFPDRFSGHQFPNYSSELNVNALLLGDSALYLCASSLRQGETQYFGPGTRLLVL.